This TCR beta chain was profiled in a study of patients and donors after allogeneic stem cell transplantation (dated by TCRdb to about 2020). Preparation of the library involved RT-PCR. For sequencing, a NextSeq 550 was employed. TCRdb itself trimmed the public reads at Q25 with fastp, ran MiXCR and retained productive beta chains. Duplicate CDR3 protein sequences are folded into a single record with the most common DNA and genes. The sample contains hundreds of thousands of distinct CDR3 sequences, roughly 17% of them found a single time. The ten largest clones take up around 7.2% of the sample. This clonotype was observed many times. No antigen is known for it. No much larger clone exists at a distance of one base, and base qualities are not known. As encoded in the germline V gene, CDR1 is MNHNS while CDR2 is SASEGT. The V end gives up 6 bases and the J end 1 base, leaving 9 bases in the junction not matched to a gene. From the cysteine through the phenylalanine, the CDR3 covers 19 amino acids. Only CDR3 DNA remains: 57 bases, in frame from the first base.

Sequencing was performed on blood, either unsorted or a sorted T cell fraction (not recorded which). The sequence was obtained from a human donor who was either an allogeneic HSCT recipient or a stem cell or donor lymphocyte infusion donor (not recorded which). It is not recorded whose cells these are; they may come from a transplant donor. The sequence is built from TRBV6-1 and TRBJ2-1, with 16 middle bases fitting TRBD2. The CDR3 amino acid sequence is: CASRPGTSGRARSYNEQFF. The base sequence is TGTGCCAGCAGGCCTGGGACTAGCGGGAGGGCCAGGTCCTACAATGAGCAGTTCTTC.